This entry lists 26 T cell receptor beta chains sequenced from one sample in a study of blood T cell repertoires in COVID-19. Sequencing was performed with immunoSEQ multiplex PCR; in TCRdb, only in-frame clones are kept and a portion is missing. The sample holds approximately 130,000 clones; around 81% are singletons and the top ten take 8.4%. The specimen sequenced was peripheral blood. These receptors came from an older woman with active or convalescent COVID-19.

This clone was observed a handful of times. V usage is TRBV28 and J usage is TRBJ1-1, with D perhaps TRBD1 (6 bases). This CDR3 is 15 amino acids long. The ends were cut back, 6 bases at V and 5 bases at J, with 19 bases in the middle. The germline gives CDR1 MDHEN, CDR2 SYDVKM. In DNA form, the CDR3 reads TGTGCCAGCAGCTCTACTGCCAAGAGGGGGACTGAAGCTTTCTTT. Its translation: CASSSTAKRGTEAFF.

The rearrangement links TRBV3-1 (or the pseudogene TRBV3-2) to TRBJ1-3, with a tentative D call TRBD1 (5 bases). In germline, CDR1 is LGHDT, CDR2 YNNKEL (reference sequence). Trimming pared 2 bases from V and 1 base from J, leaving 9 bases between. This CDR3 comprises 15 residues. This CDR3 is CASSQPRASGNTIYF. CDR3 DNA: TGTGCCAGCAGCCAACCCAGGGCTTCTGGAAACACCATATATTTT.

This clone was counted ten times or more. This rearrangement joins TRBV7-9 to TRBJ1-6, with a weak D call TRBD1 (5 bases). Germline CDR1 and CDR2: SEHNR and FQNEAQ (reference sequence). The CDR3 loop spans 15 amino acids. Trimming shortened V by 2 bases and J by 11 bases, and 16 bases separated the two germline ends. The CDR3 nucleotides are TGTGCCAGCAGCTTACACGACAGCCCTCGGACACCCCTCCACTTT. Residues: CASSLHDSPRTPLHF.

The gene calls are TRBV11-1 and TRBJ2-3; 8 positions match TRBD1. Germline V gene sequence: CDR1 SGHAT, CDR2 FQDESV (reference sequence). The CDR3 length is 16 residues. Unmatched junction bases numbered 8, after V lost 6 bases and J lost 0 bases. CDR3 nucleotides: TGTGCCAGCAGATCGGACAGGGCAGCTAGCACAGATACGCAGTATTTT. This codes for CASRSDRAASTDTQYF.

The V and J genes are TRBV18 and TRBJ1-1; maybe TRBD1 (6 bases). V lost 1 base, J lost 4 bases, and 13 bases lay in between. The CDR3 consists of 15 residues. The germline gives CDR1 KGHSH, CDR2 LQKENI. CDR3 bases: TGTGCCAGCTCACCACTTGCAGGGGAGCTCACTGAAGCTTTCTTT. This translates into CASSPLAGELTEAFF.

This clone was observed at least ten times. This chain uses TRBV6-1 with TRBJ2-3, with 7 bases identical to TRBD2. Germline V gene sequence: CDR1 MNHNS, CDR2 SASEGT. The length of the CDR3 is 14 residues. V was pared by 2 bases and J by 5 bases, with 4 bases of the junction left unmatched. The CDR3: CASSERGREDTQYF. Written as DNA, the CDR3 is TGTGCCAGCAGTGAACGGGGGAGGGAAGATACGCAGTATTTT.

The J gene is TRBJ1-1, the V gene TRBV3-1 (or the pseudogene TRBV3-2); possible D gene TRBD1, 6 bases. The CDR3 totals 17 residues. V was cut by 2 bases and J by 3 bases, with 19 bases left in between. Germline values: CDR1 LGHDT, CDR2 YNNKEL (reference sequence). The CDR3 bases are TGTGCCAGCAGCCAACGGGGGGCGTTTGTCGTGGACACTGAAGCTTTCTTT. Its translation: CASSQRGAFVVDTEAFF.

This CDR3 is CAASGQMNTEAFF. CDR3 in DNA: TGTGCCGCATCGGGACAGATGAACACTGAAGCTTTCTTT. This chain uses TRBV12-3 or TRBV12-4 with TRBJ1-1; 7 bases are shared with TRBD1. This CDR3 region has 13 residues. Trimming took 11 bases from V and 0 from J; bases not matched to a gene: 6.

V and J are TRBV6-6 and TRBJ1-5; 10 positions match TRBD1. The CDR3 sequence is 16 residues long. The germline V gene has CDR1 MNHNY and CDR2 SVGAGI (reference sequence). The V and J ends lost 6 bases and 5 bases, in that order; junction bases with no gene match: 10. CDR3 loop: CASSSAGQGFDQPQHF. The DNA for the CDR3 is TGTGCCAGCAGCTCAGCGGGACAGGGGTTCGATCAGCCCCAGCATTTT.

This clone was seen ten or more times. The DNA of the CDR3 is TGTGCCAGCAGTGAATGGCCGAGACAGGGGCCTATCACCGGGGAGCTGTTTTTT. As protein: CASSEWPRQGPITGELFF. The chain recombines TRBV25-1 with TRBJ2-2, with 8 nucleotides matching TRBD1. Germline CDR1 reads MGHDK; CDR2 reads SYGVNS. CDR3 length equals 18 residues. V lost 1 base and J lost 4; bases outside the gene matches: 11.

The CDR3 coding sequence is TGTGCCAGTAGTGCCCGGACAGGGGTCTCTGAAGCTTTCTTT. The encoded protein is CASSARTGVSEAFF. The V gene is TRBV19, the J gene TRBJ1-1; 9 bases are shared with TRBD1. Germline loops: CDR1 LNHDA, CDR2 SQIVND (reference sequence). The ends lost 5 bases at V and 6 bases at J; junction bases unmatched: 7. This CDR3 region has 14 residues.

The chain combines TRBV7-8 with TRBJ2-3; D call uncertain. Trimming took off 2 bases at V and 1 base at J, with 10 bases between the two ends. This CDR3 has 15 amino acids. Germline V gene sequence: CDR1 SGHVS, CDR2 FQNEAQ. CDR3 in amino acids: CASSLMSLGTDTQYF. CDR3 coding DNA: TGTGCCAGCAGCTTAATGAGTTTAGGCACAGATACGCAGTATTTT.

The chain has TRBV10-3 and TRBJ1-1; D unresolved. The germline V gene has CDR1 ENHRY and CDR2 SYGVKD. V was shortened by 8 bases and J by 2 bases, with 15 bases between the two germline ends. The CDR3 spans 14 residues. This CDR3 is CAIDTKRINTEAFF. DNA of the CDR3: TGTGCCATCGACACCAAACGGATTAACACTGAAGCTTTCTTT.

The chain couples TRBV6-2 or TRBV6-3 to TRBJ1-4; no clear D. Germline loops: CDR1 MNHEY, CDR2 SVGEGT. The V gene lost 1 base and the J gene lost 5 bases, with 11 bases spanning the gap. CDR3 size: 15 residues. CDR3 in amino acids: CASSYLVAGNEKLFF. The CDR3 nucleotides read TGTGCCAGCAGTTACTTAGTGGCGGGAAATGAAAAACTGTTTTTT.

The chain links TRBV7-2 to TRBJ2-4; TRBD1 agrees at 8 bases. CDR3 length equals 16 residues. V shed 3 bases, J shed 4 bases, and the junction held 8 bases outside the gene matches. Germline CDR1 is SGHTA and CDR2 is FQGNSA. CDR3 bases: TGTGCCAGCAGCTTCCTGGACAGGGAAACAAAAAACATTCAGTACTTC. This translates into CASSFLDRETKNIQYF.

CDR3 coding DNA: TGCGCCAGCAGCCGAGAACCGGGAGCCTACGAGCAGTACTTC. It codes for CASSREPGAYEQYF. This chain uses TRBV4-3 with TRBJ2-7, with TRBD2 as a possible D gene (6 bases). The CDR3 extends over 14 amino acids. Germline V gene sequence: CDR1 LGHNA, CDR2 YSLEER. With 4 bases removed from V and 2 bases from J, the gap between germline ends came to 12 bases.

The chain uses TRBV19 and TRBJ1-1; D is undetermined. The CDR3 contains 14 residues. Trimming took off 2 bases at V and 5 bases at J, with 12 bases between the two ends. Germline values: CDR1 LNHDA, CDR2 SQIVND (reference sequence). The CDR3 bases are TGTGCCAGTAGTATATTGGGTTCGGGGACTGAAGCTTTCTTT. Its translation: CASSILGSGTEAFF.

The V and J genes are TRBV7-2 and TRBJ2-3, with TRBD2 matching over 9 bases. CDR1 and CDR2 (germline): SGHTA, FQGNSA. J was trimmed by 2 bases and V by 0 bases; bases with no gene match: 3. This CDR3 region has 16 residues. The CDR3 is CASSLAAGGFTDTQYF. The CDR3 region has the DNA TGTGCCAGCAGCTTAGCAGCGGGAGGTTTCACAGATACGCAGTATTTT.

This chain uses TRBV28 with TRBJ2-2, with D perhaps matching TRBD2 (6 bases). CDR3 size: 14 residues. The ends were cut back, 3 bases at V and 7 bases at J, with 12 bases in the middle. CDR1 is MDHEN and CDR2 is SYDVKM in the germline V gene. CDR3 in amino acids: CASSLGRRGGELFF. The CDR3 DNA sequence: TGTGCCAGCAGTTTGGGCAGGCGGGGCGGGGAGCTGTTTTTT.

The genes are TRBV19 and TRBJ1-5; tentatively, D is TRBD1 (6 bases). V was cut by 2 bases and J by 5 bases, with 7 bases left in between. The CDR3 is made up of 13 amino acids. Germline lookup yields CDR1 LNHDA and CDR2 SQIVND (reference sequence). CDR3 nucleotide sequence: TGTGCCAGTAGTATACAGGGGCATCAGCCCCAGCATTTT. Protein sequence: CASSIQGHQPQHF.

V is TRBV28 and J is TRBJ1-4; 7 nucleotides agree with TRBD1. Germline V lookup: CDR1 MDHEN, CDR2 SYDVKM. V lost 6 bases and J lost 2; bases outside the gene matches: 3. The CDR3 runs 14 residues. DNA for the CDR3: TGTGCCAGCAGGGTGACAGGGACTAATGAAAAACTGTTTTTT. This codes for CASRVTGTNEKLFF. Using reference TRBV28 and TRBJ1-4 for the parts outside the CDR3, the full variable domain is DVKVTQSSRYLVKRTGEKVFLECVQDMDHENMFWYRQDPGLGLRLIYFSYDVKMKEKGDIPEGYSVSREKKERFSLILESASTNQTSMYLCASRVTGTNEKLFFGSGTQLSVL.

This chain uses TRBV24-1 with TRBJ2-2, with 11 positions matching TRBD2. Germline assignment: CDR1 KGHDR and CDR2 SFDVKD. This CDR3 has 17 amino acids. With V trimmed by 2 bases and J by 0 bases, 1 base remained unmatched. CDR3 sequence (DNA): TGTGCCACCAGTGATTCGGGACTAGCGGCGAACACCGGGGAGCTGTTTTTT. Translated: CATSDSGLAANTGELFF.

V usage is TRBV28 and J usage is TRBJ1-2; D might be TRBD1 (6 bases). Germline CDR1 reads MDHEN; CDR2 reads SYDVKM. This CDR3 contains 12 residues. The germline V and J ends were trimmed by 6 bases and 7 bases, with 12 bases remaining between them. CDR3 region: CASSLQGSGYTF. The CDR3 nucleotides read TGTGCCAGCAGCCTACAGGGAAGTGGCTACACCTTC.

This sequence joins TRBV27 and TRBJ2-7; D is perhaps TRBD2 (6 bases). Germline assignment: CDR1 MNHEY and CDR2 SMNVEV (reference sequence). Trimming shortened V by 3 bases and J by 2 bases, and 14 bases separated the two germline ends. This CDR3 region has 15 residues. The CDR3 bases are TGTGCCAGCAGTTTTCGGGGTAGCGGCACCTACGAGCAGTACTTC. Translated: CASSFRGSGTYEQYF.

The chain carries TRBV9 and TRBJ1-3; D gene unclear. The CDR3 is 15 amino acids. Between the trimmed V and J ends, which lost 0 bases and 1 base, there was a span of 8 bases. CDR1 and CDR2 (germline): SGDLS, YYNGEE. Here the CDR3 reads CASSVGMTSGNTIYF. For the CDR3, the DNA is TGTGCCAGCAGCGTAGGTATGACTTCTGGAAACACCATATATTTT.

The chain joins TRBV5-1 to TRBJ1-2; D perhaps matches TRBD1 (5 bases). The CDR3 spans 15 residues. V dropped 0 bases and J dropped 7 bases, with 16 bases sitting between them. CDR1 is SGHRS and CDR2 is YFSETQ in the germline V gene. Written as DNA, the CDR3 is TGCGCCAGCAGCTTGGAGGGAGGGACCTTCGGTGGCTACACCTTC. Translation: CASSLEGGTFGGYTF. The entire variable domain, with the rest obtained from reference TRBV5-1 and TRBJ1-2, is as follows: KAGVTQTPRYLIKTRGQQVTLSCSPISGHRSVSWYQQTPGQGLQFLFEYFSETQRNKGNFPGRFSGRQFSNSRSEMNVSTLELGDSALYLCASSLEGGTFGGYTFGSGTRLTVV.